These T cell receptor beta chains were read from a single sample in a study of T cell responses to AZD1222 COVID-19 vaccine. TCRdb's table, derived via immunoSEQ multiplex PCR, lists solely in-frame clones and lacks some. The data contain about 84,000 clones, approximately 90% of them singletons. This sample comprised peripheral blood, obtained 28 days after the second AZD1222 dose. These TCRs come from an adult who received the AZD1222 COVID-19 vaccine. CDR3s include the opening cysteine and the closing phenylalanine or tryptophan. The D gene is left open where the match is weak. The listing skips clone size in some rows; elsewhere it reads once, few, many or a size class.

>NA|17|TRBV21-1|NA|TRBJ1-6
CASSDLLTGTGYSPLHF
TGTGCCAGCAGTGACCTTTTGACCGGGACAGGGTACTCACCCCTCCACTTT
>TRBD1|14|TRBV27|NA|TRBJ2-7
CASSLRDRGNEQYF
TGTGCCAGCAGTTTACGGGACAGGGGCAACGAGCAGTACTTC
>NA|11|TRBV12-5|NA|TRBJ1-5
CASGLDPPQHF
TGTGCTAGTGGTTTGGACCCCCCCCAGCATTTT
>NA|15|TRBV5-6|NA|TRBJ1-1
CASSRLKVENTEAFF
TGTGCCAGCAGCCGGTTAAAGGTAGAGAACACTGAAGCTTTCTTT
>NA|12|TRBV7-8|NA|TRBJ1-2
CASGVNNYGYTF
TGTGCCAGCGGAGTGAACAACTATGGCTACACCTTC
>NA|16|TRBV5-8|NA|TRBJ1-4
CASSPPGTATNEKLFF
TGTGCCAGCAGCCCCCCAGGGACTGCAACTAATGAAAAACTGTTTTTT
>NA|14|TRBV5-8|NA|TRBJ1-6
CASSTDTRGSPLHF
TGTGCCAGCAGTACGGACACCAGAGGGTCACCCCTCCACTTT
>TRBD1|13|TRBV7-3|NA|TRBJ1-5
CASSATGDQPQHF
TGTGCCAGCAGCGCTACAGGGGATCAGCCCCAGCATTTT
>NA|15|TRBV28|NA|TRBJ1-2
CASSPYGGAGYGYTF
TGTGCCAGCAGTCCCTACGGGGGGGCAGGCTATGGCTACACCTTC
>NA|14|TRBV7-2|NA|TRBJ2-7
CASSPGVKTHEQYF
TGTGCCAGCAGCCCGGGGGTTAAGACCCACGAGCAGTACTTC
>TRBD2|17|TRBV5-4|NA|TRBJ2-3
CASSLGVAGASVGTQYF
TGTGCCAGCAGCTTGGGGGTAGCGGGGGCCTCCGTGGGAACGCAGTATTTT
>NA|14|TRBV27|once|TRBJ2-5
CASRTRTDEETQYF
TGTGCCAGCAGAACAAGGACGGACGAAGAGACCCAGTACTTC
>NA|15|TRBV6-6|NA|TRBJ1-3
CASRTSGTNENTIYF
TGTGCCAGCAGAACCTCCGGGACCAACGAAAACACCATATATTTT
>NA|12|TRBV6-5|NA|TRBJ2-3
CASRAGTDTQYF
TGTGCCAGCAGGGCGGGCACAGATACGCAGTATTTT
>TRBD1|12|TRBV29-1|NA|TRBJ2-5
CSVDREQETQYF
TGCAGCGTCGACAGGGAACAAGAGACCCAGTACTTC
>TRBD1|14|TRBV5-5|NA|TRBJ2-5
CASSSGQGGETQYF
TGTGCCAGCAGCTCGGGACAGGGCGGGGAGACCCAGTACTTC
>NA|14|TRBV7-8|NA|TRBJ1-1
CASSFLWEGTEAFF
TGTGCCAGCAGCTTCTTGTGGGAGGGCACTGAAGCTTTCTTT
>TRBD2|13|TRBV7-2|NA|TRBJ2-3
CAVSMRGEDTQYF
TGTGCCGTGTCGATGCGGGGGGAGGATACGCAGTATTTT
>TRBD1|17|TRBV3-1/TRBV3-2|once|TRBJ1-6
CASSRNQGAVSNSPLHF
TGTGCCAGCAGCCGTAATCAGGGGGCCGTCTCTAATTCACCCCTCCACTTT
>TRBD2|16|TRBV6-5|NA|TRBJ2-7
CASSYSKSGGVYEQYF
TGTGCCAGCAGTTACTCGAAGAGCGGGGGGGTCTACGAGCAGTACTTC
>NA|12|TRBV27|NA|TRBJ1-3
CASRGSGNTIYF
TGTGCCAGCAGGGGGTCTGGAAACACCATATATTTT
>NA|14|TRBV3-1/TRBV3-2|NA|TRBJ1-5
CASSQGAGNQPQHF
TGTGCCAGCAGCCAGGGGGCTGGCAATCAGCCCCAGCATTTT
>NA|13|TRBV11-1|NA|TRBJ2-3
CASSLDFTDTQYF
TGTGCCAGCAGCTTAGACTTCACAGATACGCAGTATTTT
>NA|12|TRBV30|NA|TRBJ2-7
CAWKGDSYEQYF
TGTGCCTGGAAGGGAGACTCCTACGAGCAGTACTTC
>NA|15|TRBV25-1|NA|TRBJ1-1
CASSHWGATNTEAFF
TGTGCCAGCAGTCACTGGGGGGCTACGAACACTGAAGCTTTCTTT
>NA|13|TRBV7-3|once|TRBJ2-2
CASKTGGTGELFF
TGTGCCAGTAAGACAGGAGGAACCGGGGAGCTGTTTTTT
>TRBD2|17|TRBV9|once|TRBJ2-7
CASSVGSGGATPYEQYF
TGTGCCAGCAGCGTAGGAAGCGGGGGGGCCACCCCCTACGAGCAGTACTTC
>NA|17|TRBV3-1/TRBV3-2|NA|TRBJ2-7
CASSQDLSRVGSYEQYF
TGTGCCAGCAGCCAAGATCTGTCCAGGGTCGGCTCCTACGAGCAGTACTTC
>TRBD1|15|TRBV4-1|NA|TRBJ1-4
CASSHRTGRGEKLFF
TGCGCCAGCAGCCATAGGACAGGAAGGGGTGAAAAACTGTTTTTT
>NA|14|TRBV6-5|NA|TRBJ2-7
CASKMGQGSYEQYF
TGTGCCAGCAAAATGGGGCAGGGCTCCTACGAGCAGTACTTC
>NA|13|TRBV7-2|NA|TRBJ1-5
CASSALSGQPQHF
TGTGCCAGCAGCGCTCTTTCAGGTCAGCCCCAGCATTTT
>TRBD1|13|TRBV7-2|NA|TRBJ1-5
CASSQGGQQPQHF
TGTGCCAGCAGCCAGGGGGGGCAACAGCCCCAGCATTTT
>NA|15|TRBV9|few|TRBJ2-3
CASSVEAASTDTQYF
TGTGCCAGCAGCGTAGAAGCGGCCTCCACAGATACGCAGTATTTT
>NA|14|TRBV5-1|NA|TRBJ1-4
CASSPNVGYEKLFF
TGCGCCAGCAGTCCCAACGTCGGTTATGAAAAACTGTTTTTT
>NA|12|TRBV3-1/TRBV3-2|NA|TRBJ2-1
CASSQADNEQFF
TGTGCCAGCAGCCAAGCGGATAATGAGCAGTTCTTC
>NA|16|TRBV19|NA|TRBJ1-5
CASSIGGGQGSQPQHF
TGTGCCAGTAGTATAGGGGGGGGCCAGGGAAGCCAGCCCCAGCATTTT
>TRBD1|16|TRBV2|NA|TRBJ1-6
CASRRTGGADNSPLHF
TGTGCCAGCAGGAGAACAGGGGGCGCCGATAATTCACCCCTCCACTTT
>TRBD1|13|TRBV19|NA|TRBJ2-7
CASTSRGRNEQYF
TGTGCCAGCACCTCCAGGGGGCGGAACGAGCAGTACTTC
>NA|16|TRBV9|NA|TRBJ1-4
CASSQSAGGGGEKLFF
TGTGCCAGCAGCCAATCCGCCGGGGGAGGAGGTGAAAAACTGTTTTTT
>TRBD2|11|TRBV6-7|NA|TRBJ2-1
CATHREAEQFF
TGTGCCACCCACCGGGAGGCTGAGCAGTTCTTC
>NA|13|TRBV4-1|NA|TRBJ2-3
CASSQWGSDTQYF
TGCGCCAGCAGCCAATGGGGTTCAGATACGCAGTATTTT
>NA|13|TRBV27|NA|TRBJ2-2
CASSPGDPGELFF
TGTGCCAGCAGTCCAGGGGACCCCGGGGAGCTGTTTTTT
>TRBD2|18|TRBV7-6|NA|TRBJ2-1
CASSLAPGGGSSYNEQFF
TGTGCCAGCAGCTTAGCCCCGGGGGGGGGAAGCTCCTACAATGAGCAGTTCTTC
>TRBD1|16|TRBV7-9|NA|TRBJ1-4
CASSPKYGTGGEKLFF
TGTGCCAGCAGCCCTAAGTATGGGACAGGGGGTGAAAAACTGTTTTTT
>NA|17|TRBV28|NA|TRBJ1-2
CASRVPGSRAFRYGYTF
TGTGCCAGCAGGGTACCTGGTAGCAGAGCCTTTCGTTATGGCTACACCTTC
>NA|14|TRBV6-5|NA|TRBJ2-1
CASSYGGAGDEQFF
TGTGCCAGCAGTTACGGAGGGGCCGGAGATGAGCAGTTCTTC
>NA|13|TRBV3-1/TRBV3-2|NA|TRBJ2-7
CASSQVWRPEQYF
TGTGCCAGCAGCCAAGTGTGGCGCCCCGAGCAGTACTTC
>TRBD1|17|TRBV3-1/TRBV3-2|NA|TRBJ2-7
CASSSGTGGLASYEQYF
TGTGCCAGCAGTTCCGGGACAGGGGGCCTTGCCTCCTACGAGCAGTACTTC
>NA|16|TRBV5-1|NA|TRBJ2-3
CASSLGQTGSTDTQYF
TGCGCCAGCAGCTTGGGCCAAACGGGGTCCACAGATACGCAGTATTTT
>NA|12|TRBV20-1|NA|TRBJ1-1
CSASLRLPGAFF
TGCAGTGCTAGTCTCAGGCTCCCTGGGGCTTTCTTT
>TRBD1|14|TRBV24-1|NA|TRBJ2-2
CATSDFGDSGELFF
TGTGCCACCAGTGATTTTGGGGACAGCGGGGAGCTGTTTTTT
>NA|13|TRBV28|few|TRBJ2-2
CAHRGTNTGELFF
TGTGCCCACCGGGGGACGAACACCGGGGAGCTGTTTTTT
>NA|16|TRBV29-1|NA|TRBJ2-6
CSVPNGWSSGANVLTF
TGCAGCGTTCCCAACGGGTGGAGCTCTGGGGCCAACGTCCTGACTTTC
>NA|12|TRBV25-1|NA|TRBJ1-2
CASGYSGGGYTF
TGTGCCAGCGGTTATTCGGGTGGTGGCTACACCTTC
>NA|9|TRBV20-1|NA|TRBJ1-1
CTAGGEAFF
TGCACGGCGGGAGGTGAAGCTTTCTTT